This entry lists 18 T cell receptor beta chains sequenced from one sample in a study of technical replicates of blood from a handful of donors. Profiled with immunoSEQ multiplex PCR; TCRdb holds only in-frame clones, not every one. This table holds fewer than 95,000 clones, 94% found once. The sequencing input was T cells isolated from PBMCs. These receptors were collected from a human donor in good health.

The genes are TRBV7-9 and TRBJ2-3; weak D call: TRBD2 (6 bases). The CDR3 has 16 amino acids. V shed 4 bases and J shed 10 bases, with 24 bases lying between them. Germline V gives CDR1 SEHNR, CDR2 FQNEAQ (reference sequence). The CDR3 loop is CASSSLNGGAPRAQYF. Here the CDR3 DNA reads TGTGCCAGCAGCTCCTTGAATGGCGGGGCTCCCCGAGCGCAGTATTTT.

The CDR3 reads CSARTGLGYTF. The CDR3 DNA reads as TGCAGTGCAAGAACAGGGTTGGGCTACACCTTC. This chain uses TRBV20-1 with TRBJ1-2; D is possibly TRBD1 (6 bases). Per germline, CDR1 DFQATT and CDR2 SNEGSKA (reference sequence). The CDR3 has 11 residues. The germline V and J ends were trimmed by 6 bases and 8 bases, with 13 bases remaining between them.

The chain is built from TRBV18 and TRBJ2-3, with no clear D. Germline lookup yields CDR1 KGHSH and CDR2 LQKENI. The ends were cut back, 5 bases at V and 2 bases at J, with 14 bases in the middle. The CDR3 is 15 residues long. In DNA, the CDR3 is TGTGCCAGCTCAGCTACTTCAACGCTCACAGATACGCAGTATTTT. The encoded protein is CASSATSTLTDTQYF.

The chain joins TRBV6-1 to TRBJ1-4; the D is unclear. Trimming took off 6 bases at V and 5 bases at J, with 7 bases between the two ends. Per the germline V gene, CDR1 is MNHNS and CDR2 is SASEGT. The CDR3 has 12 residues. The CDR3 DNA sequence: TGTGCCAGCAGGCCAGGAAATGAAAAACTGTTTTTT. Its protein is CASRPGNEKLFF.

The chain is built from TRBV6-1 and TRBJ1-5; D gene uncertain. The V gene's germline CDR1 is MNHNS and CDR2 SASEGT. Trimming took 6 bases from V and 3 from J, leaving 15 bases between them. This CDR3 comprises 15 residues. The CDR3 sequence is CASSENEGFNQPQHF. CDR3 DNA: TGTGCCAGCAGCGAAAACGAGGGCTTCAATCAGCCCCAGCATTTT.

The chain employs TRBV7-9 and TRBJ1-1; tentatively, D is TRBD1 (6 bases). Trimming pared 5 bases from V and 0 bases from J, leaving 10 bases between. CDR3 size: 14 residues. The germline gives CDR1 SEHNR, CDR2 FQNEAQ (reference sequence). The CDR3 loop is CASSTQGLNTEAFF. DNA for the CDR3: TGTGCCAGCAGCACACAGGGCCTGAACACTGAAGCTTTCTTT.

CDR3 amino acids: CASSLSPLNQPQHF. CDR3 sequence (DNA): TGTGCCAGCAGTTTATCTCCCCTAAATCAGCCCCAGCATTTT. The J gene is TRBJ1-5, the V gene TRBV27; D is ambiguous. CDR1 and CDR2 (germline): MNHEY, SMNVEV (reference sequence). The CDR3 has 14 amino acids. The V end was cut by 0 bases, the J end by 4 bases, with 7 bases between.

V usage is TRBV6-1 and J usage is TRBJ2-7; 10 nucleotides align to TRBD1. The V gene's germline CDR1 is MNHNS and CDR2 SASEGT. With 6 bases clipped from V and 3 bases from J, the junction kept 8 bases outside the gene matches. The CDR3 has 15 residues. The CDR3 loop reads CASSVDRGPVYEQYF. CDR3 in DNA: TGTGCCAGCAGCGTAGACAGGGGGCCGGTCTACGAGCAGTACTTC.

The chain is built from TRBV5-1 and TRBJ1-2; 9 bases are shared with TRBD1. CDR1 is SGHRS, CDR2 YFSETQ, per germline. The CDR3 extends over 15 amino acids. J was trimmed by 0 bases and V by 6 bases; bases with no gene match: 6. CDR3 protein: CASNLGTGTNYGYTF. The CDR3, as DNA: TGCGCCAGCAACCTGGGGACAGGGACTAACTATGGCTACACCTTC.

The V and J genes are TRBV7-8 and TRBJ2-3; D uncertain. V dropped 1 base and J dropped 2 bases, with 16 bases sitting between them. Germline V gives CDR1 SGHVS, CDR2 FQNEAQ. The CDR3 sequence is 17 residues long. The CDR3 DNA reads as TGTGCCAGCAGCTTAGGACCTTTAGCTGCCCCCACAGATACGCAGTATTTT. Translation gives CASSLGPLAAPTDTQYF.

This chain connects TRBV7-8 to TRBJ2-5; the D gene is possibly TRBD1 (5 bases). V shed 5 bases and J shed 5 bases, with 12 bases lying between them. CDR3 length: 13 amino acids. Per germline, CDR1 SGHVS and CDR2 FQNEAQ. The CDR3 spells CASSPTTEETQYF. The CDR3 DNA reads TGTGCCAGCAGCCCAACGACAGAGGAGACCCAGTACTTC. Complete variable domain (other parts from reference TRBV7-8 and TRBJ2-5): GAGVSQSPRYKVAKRGQDVALRCDPISGHVSLFWYQQALGQGPEFLTYFQNEAQLDKSGLPSDRFFAERPEGSVSTLKIQRTQQEDSAVYLCASSPTTEETQYFGPGTRLLVL.

The gene calls are TRBV7-9 and TRBJ1-5, with TRBD1 identical over 7 bases. Unmatched junction bases numbered 9, after V lost 6 bases and J lost 4 bases. The CDR3 is 15 residues long. Germline loops: CDR1 SEHNR, CDR2 FQNEAQ (reference sequence). CDR3: CASSSDRARNQPQHF. As DNA, the CDR3 is TGTGCCAGCAGTTCCGACAGGGCCCGTAATCAGCCCCAGCATTTT.

V is TRBV5-4 and J is TRBJ2-7; D is perhaps TRBD2 (6 bases). The V end was cut by 0 bases, the J end by 4 bases, with 11 bases between. CDR1 is SGHNT and CDR2 is YYREEE in the germline V gene (reference sequence). The CDR3 is 14 amino acids. DNA for the CDR3: TGTGCCAGCAGCTTGGGAGGGGACTTTTACGAGCAGTACTTC. Residues: CASSLGGDFYEQYF. Drawing the rest from reference TRBV5-4 and TRBJ2-7, the complete variable domain is ETGVTQSPTHLIKTRGQQVTLRCSSQSGHNTVSWYQQALGQGPQFIFQYYREEENGRGNFPPRFSGLQFPNYSSELNVNALELDDSALYLCASSLGGDFYEQYFGPGTRLTVT.

The genes are TRBV7-6 and TRBJ2-2, with 8 positions matching TRBD1. Looked up from germline, CDR1 is SGHVS and CDR2 is FNYEAQ. This CDR3 contains 16 residues. V lost 2 bases to trimming and J lost 5 bases; unmatched junction nucleotides: 7. DNA of the CDR3: TGTGCCAGCAGCTTACCCAGGGGGCGCAAGACCGGGGAGCTGTTTTTT. Protein sequence: CASSLPRGRKTGELFF. The whole variable domain, remainder taken from reference TRBV7-6 and TRBJ2-2, is GAGVSQSPRYKVTKRGQDVALRCDPISGHVSLYWYRQALGQGPEFLTYFNYEAQQDKSGLPNDRFSAERPEGSISTLTIQRTEQRDSAMYRCASSLPRGRKTGELFFGEGSRLTVL.

The CDR3 nucleotides are TGTGCCAGCAGCTTAGTGGCGTTTGCTAGCGGGGGGAACACCGGGGAGCTGTTTTTT. Translation: CASSLVAFASGGNTGELFF. The chain couples TRBV7-9 to TRBJ2-2, with 10 nucleotides matching TRBD2. Germline V CDR1 and CDR2: SEHNR, FQNEAQ (reference sequence). The length of the CDR3 is 19 residues. V gave up 1 base and J gave up 1 base; unmatched junction bases: 9.

CDR3 protein: CASSLVHSWNTEAFF. The CDR3 region has the DNA TGTGCCAGCAGCTTAGTGCACAGTTGGAACACTGAAGCTTTCTTT. The V call is TRBV7-9, the J call TRBJ1-1, with D hard to call. The CDR3 covers 15 residues. The germline V gene encodes CDR1 SEHNR and CDR2 FQNEAQ (reference sequence). V lost 1 base to trimming and J lost 1 base, with 10 bases between them. The entire variable domain, with the rest obtained from reference TRBV7-9 and TRBJ1-1, is as follows: DTGVSQNPRHKITKRGQNVTFRCDPISEHNRLYWYRQTLGQGPEFLTYFQNEAQLEKSRLLSDRFSAERPKGSFSTLEIQRTEQGDSAMYLCASSLVHSWNTEAFFGQGTRLTVV.

The chain couples TRBV5-4 to TRBJ2-3; 13 bases are a match to TRBD2. Germline lookup yields CDR1 SGHNT and CDR2 YYREEE (reference sequence). There are 15 residues in the CDR3. J gave up 4 bases and V 2 bases, and 1 base lay outside the gene matches. The CDR3 bases are TGTGCCAGCAGCTTTACTAGCGGGGGGGCAGATACGCAGTATTTT. This gives the protein CASSFTSGGADTQYF. Full variable domain (missing parts from reference TRBV5-4 and TRBJ2-3): ETGVTQSPTHLIKTRGQQVTLRCSSQSGHNTVSWYQQALGQGPQFIFQYYREEENGRGNFPPRFSGLQFPNYSSELNVNALELDDSALYLCASSFTSGGADTQYFGPGTRLTVL.

The chain joins TRBV14 to TRBJ2-5; 9 bases match TRBD2. The CDR3 runs 15 residues. The trim removed 5 bases at V and 7 bases at J, leaving 11 bases unmatched. Germline CDR1 is SGHDN and CDR2 is FVKESK. This CDR3 is CASSMQAGGLGTQYF. The CDR3 bases are TGTGCCAGCAGCATGCAAGCGGGAGGCTTGGGGACCCAGTACTTC.